These 2 T cell receptor beta chains share one sample of origin, sequenced in a study of CD8+ T cells in alopecia areata. Markers including CD4, CD8alpha, NKG2D and NKG2ACE guided sorting of pooled cutaneous lymph node cells. RNA was isolated and reverse transcribed to cDNA, the sequencing template. Using immunoSEQ multiplex PCR, the repertoire was profiled, and TCRdb retains in-frame clones only, with some absent. Listed for the sample are around 1,700 clones, none seen a single time. Sequencing was carried out using CD8+ T cells sorted from a lymph node. The receptors stem from a C3H/HeJ mouse with alopecia areata. The MHC haplotype of this mouse line is H2-k.

The table lists this clone with many counts. Gene names refer to mouse genes. Read coverage stops 4 residues before the CDR3 terminus; the germline J gene supplies the remainder. This sequence joins TRBV17 and TRBJ2-5; 11 nucleotides align to TRBD2. Germline CDR1 reads MNHDT; CDR2 reads YYDKIL. After removal of 2 bases from V and 0 bases from J, the junction contained 10 bases not matched to a gene. This CDR3 contains 19 residues. The covered CDR3 bases are TGTGCTAGCAGTAGAATGGGGGGGACTGGGGGCCTTAACCAAGAC. It yields the protein CASSRMGGTGGLNQD. The whole CDR3 protein reads CASSRMGGTGGLNQDTQYF. Looking up the rest from reference TRBV17 and TRBJ2-5 gives the full variable domain: DTTVKQNPRYKLARVGKPVNLICSQTMNHDTMYWYQKKPNQAPKLLLFYYDKILNREADTFEKFQSSRPNNSFCSLYIGSAGLEYSAMYLCASSRMGGTGGLNQDTQYFGPGTRLLVL.

By share of the sample, this clone is medium-sized. Mouse gene names apply. From the germline J gene comes the end of the CDR3, since the read stops 4 residues before it. The V gene is TRBV19, the J gene TRBJ2-7, with no clear D. Germline loops: CDR1 FNHDT, CDR2 SITEND (reference sequence). Trimming removed 4 bases at V and 0 bases at J, with 8 bases between. The CDR3 is 13 residues long. Partial CDR3 DNA: TGTGCCAGCAGTCGAGACATCTCCTAT. Encoded protein: CASSRDISY. The whole CDR3 protein is CASSRDISYEQYF.